This note documents a single TCR beta chain sequence. This clonotype was counted ten times or more. The clone's antigen remains unknown. Per-nucleotide qualities are absent, and no much larger clonotype sits a single base away. The study was a case-control design nested within a healthcare worker cohort in London, UK, with weekly nasopharyngeal swab PCR tests and blood sampling. Healthcare workers were recruited between 23 and 31 March 2020, during the week of the UK lockdown, and were followed weekly for up to 16 weeks. The CDR3 goes from the cysteine to the phenylalanine over 15 residues. The read is trimmed to its CDR3 DNA, 45 bases read in frame from base 1. Deletion took 1 base off V and 3 bases off J, with a span of 10 bases between the germline ends. From a lookup of the germline V gene, CDR1 and CDR2 are SGHAT and FQNNGV. The sample is drawn from a study of early T cells in non-severe SARS-CoV-2 infection (dated by TCRdb to the early 2020s). Turning to the overall study: Bulk RNA from unsorted whole blood was used for TCR sequencing, so alpha and beta chains could not be paired. Beyond this particular receptor, the publication reports: VDJdb matching was skewed toward anti-spike CD8 responses, so virus-specific expansions were likely underestimated and private and CD4 specificities were missed.

Library generation was performed with 5' RACE. For sequencing, a NextSeq 500 was employed. The TCR library protocol attached unique molecular identifiers to individual cDNA molecules to correct for sequencing error and PCR bias. TCR alpha and beta chains were both sequenced, and the abundances of alpha and beta sequences in each sample were closely correlated with each other. In the authors' own workflow: V gene, J gene and CDR3 annotation of TCR sequences was performed with Decombinator V4. Expanded TCRs were defined as changing significantly between any two time points under a Poisson model with p below 0.0001. TCR abundances were normalised to the total number of TCRs sequenced per sample and were expressed as counts per million. MAIT TCRs were defined by TRAV1-2 paired with TRAJ12, TRAJ20 or TRAJ33, and iNKT TCRs by TRAV10 paired with TRAJ18. VDJdb, accessed 1 November 2021, was searched for CMV, EBV and SARS-CoV-2 annotated TCRs, with TCRs annotated for multiple antigens excluded. TCRdb handled the public reads itself, with Q25 trimming in fastp and clone calling in MiXCR, and kept productive beta chains. Records with the same CDR3 protein are collapsed into one entry carrying the most frequent genes and DNA. It is TCRdb's table, rather than the study itself, that gives the V and J calls and clone size. This sample lists roughly 38,000 distinct CDR3 sequences; approximately 5.8% were detected once. The ten top clones hold about 8% of the sample.

Sequencing was carried out using whole blood. Recombination joined TRBV11-2 with TRBJ2-1; a tentative D call is TRBD2 (7 bases match). The receptor was derived from an adult who was a healthcare worker with PCR-confirmed SARS-CoV-2 infection or an uninfected control (not recorded which). Read as DNA, the sequence is TGTGCCAGCAGCTTAGCGGGGGGCCTCTACAATGAGCAGTTCTTC. It specifies CASSLAGGLYNEQFF.